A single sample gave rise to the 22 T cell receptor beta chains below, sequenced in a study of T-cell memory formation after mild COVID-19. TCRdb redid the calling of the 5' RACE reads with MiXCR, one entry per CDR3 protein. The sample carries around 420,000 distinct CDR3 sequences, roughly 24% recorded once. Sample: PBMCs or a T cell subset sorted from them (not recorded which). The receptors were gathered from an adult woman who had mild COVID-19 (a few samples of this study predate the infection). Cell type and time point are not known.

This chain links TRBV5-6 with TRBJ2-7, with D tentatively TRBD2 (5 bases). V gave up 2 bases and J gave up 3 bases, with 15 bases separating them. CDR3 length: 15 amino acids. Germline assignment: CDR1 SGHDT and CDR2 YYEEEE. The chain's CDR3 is CASSFFEGFHYEQYF. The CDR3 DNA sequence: TGTGCCAGCAGCTTCTTCGAGGGCTTCCACTACGAGCAGTACTTC.

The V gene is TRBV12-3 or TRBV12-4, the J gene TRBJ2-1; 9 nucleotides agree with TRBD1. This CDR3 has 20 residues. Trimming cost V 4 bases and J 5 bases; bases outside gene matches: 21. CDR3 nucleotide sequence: TGTGCCAGCAGTTCCTTCCGCCCTACTTTCACAGGGGGCCCCAACAATGAGCAGTTCTTC. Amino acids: CASSSFRPTFTGGPNNEQFF.

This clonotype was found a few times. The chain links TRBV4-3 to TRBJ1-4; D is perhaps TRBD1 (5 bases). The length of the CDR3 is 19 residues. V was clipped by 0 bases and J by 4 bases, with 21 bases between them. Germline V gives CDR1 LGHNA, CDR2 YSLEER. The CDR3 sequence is CASSQELAWGRRNNEKLFF. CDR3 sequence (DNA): TGCGCCAGCAGCCAAGAACTCGCGTGGGGCAGGCGAAATAATGAAAAACTGTTTTTT.

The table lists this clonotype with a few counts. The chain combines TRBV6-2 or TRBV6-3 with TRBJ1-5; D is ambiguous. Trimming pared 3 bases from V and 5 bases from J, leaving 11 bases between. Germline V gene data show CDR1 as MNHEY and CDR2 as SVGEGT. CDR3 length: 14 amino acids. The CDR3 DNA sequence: TGTGCCAGCAGTTATGTCTCGGTAGATCAGCCCCAGCATTTT. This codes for CASSYVSVDQPQHF.

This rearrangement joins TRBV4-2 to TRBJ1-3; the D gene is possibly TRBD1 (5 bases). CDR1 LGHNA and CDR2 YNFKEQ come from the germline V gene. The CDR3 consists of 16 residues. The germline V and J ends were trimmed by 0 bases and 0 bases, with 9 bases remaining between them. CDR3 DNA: TGTGCCAGCAGCCAAGAGGGACGGGTCTCTGGAAACACCATATATTTT. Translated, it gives CASSQEGRVSGNTIYF.

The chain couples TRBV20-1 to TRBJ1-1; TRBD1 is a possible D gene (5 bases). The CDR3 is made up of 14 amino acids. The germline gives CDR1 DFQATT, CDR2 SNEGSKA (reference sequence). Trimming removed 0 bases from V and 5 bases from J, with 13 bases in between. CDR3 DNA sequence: TGCAGTGCTAGAGACGTAGGGGCTAGGACTGAAGCTTTCTTT. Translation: CSARDVGARTEAFF.

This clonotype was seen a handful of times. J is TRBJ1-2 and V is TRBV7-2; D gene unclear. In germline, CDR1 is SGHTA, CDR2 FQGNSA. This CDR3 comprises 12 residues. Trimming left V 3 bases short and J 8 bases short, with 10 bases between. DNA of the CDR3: TGTGCCAGCAGCTTCGCCGCTGGAGGCTACACCTTC. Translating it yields CASSFAAGGYTF.

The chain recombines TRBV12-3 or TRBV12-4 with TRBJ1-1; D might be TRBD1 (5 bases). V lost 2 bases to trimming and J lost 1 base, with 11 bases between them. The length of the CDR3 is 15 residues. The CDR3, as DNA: TGTGCCAGCAGTTTAAACCGACAGACGAACACTGAAGCTTTCTTT. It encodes CASSLNRQTNTEAFF.

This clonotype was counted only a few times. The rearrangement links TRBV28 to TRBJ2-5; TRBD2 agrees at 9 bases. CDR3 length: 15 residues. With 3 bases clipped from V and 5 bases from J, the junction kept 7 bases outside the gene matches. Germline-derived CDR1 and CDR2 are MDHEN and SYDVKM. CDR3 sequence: CASSLATSGLETQYF. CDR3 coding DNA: TGTGCCAGCAGTTTGGCGACTAGCGGCCTGGAGACCCAGTACTTC. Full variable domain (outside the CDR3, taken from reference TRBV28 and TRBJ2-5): DVKVTQSSRYLVKRTGEKVFLECVQDMDHENMFWYRQDPGLGLRLIYFSYDVKMKEKGDIPEGYSVSREKKERFSLILESASTNQTSMYLCASSLATSGLETQYFGPGTRLLVL.

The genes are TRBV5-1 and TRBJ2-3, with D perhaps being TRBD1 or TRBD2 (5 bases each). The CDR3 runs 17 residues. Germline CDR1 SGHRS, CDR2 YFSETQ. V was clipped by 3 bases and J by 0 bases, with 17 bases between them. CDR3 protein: CASSYRDPLISTDTQYF. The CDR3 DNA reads TGCGCCAGCAGCTACCGGGACCCACTGATTAGCACAGATACGCAGTATTTT.

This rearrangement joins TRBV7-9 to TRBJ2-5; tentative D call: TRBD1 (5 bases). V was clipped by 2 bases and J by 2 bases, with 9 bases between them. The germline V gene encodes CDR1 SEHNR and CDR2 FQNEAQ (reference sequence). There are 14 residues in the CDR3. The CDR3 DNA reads TGTGCCAGCAGCTTATTGGGGCCTCAAGAGACCCAGTACTTC. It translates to CASSLLGPQETQYF.

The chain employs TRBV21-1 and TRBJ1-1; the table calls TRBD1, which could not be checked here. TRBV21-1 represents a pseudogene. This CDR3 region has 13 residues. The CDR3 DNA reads TGTGCCAGCAGCAAACCGGGACAGGGGGGAACTTTCTTT. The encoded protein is CASSKPGQGGTFF.

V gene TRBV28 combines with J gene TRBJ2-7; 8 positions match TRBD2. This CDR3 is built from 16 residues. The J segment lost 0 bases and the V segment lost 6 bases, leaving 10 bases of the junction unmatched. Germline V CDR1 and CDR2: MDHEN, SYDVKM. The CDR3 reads CASRTSGGGVSYEQYF. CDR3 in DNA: TGTGCCAGCAGGACCTCCGGGGGGGGTGTCTCCTACGAGCAGTACTTC.

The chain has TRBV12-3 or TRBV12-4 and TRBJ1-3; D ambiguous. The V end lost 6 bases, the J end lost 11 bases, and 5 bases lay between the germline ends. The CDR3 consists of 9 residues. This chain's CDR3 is CASSPPIYF. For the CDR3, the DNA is TGTGCCAGCAGCCCCCCCATATATTTT.

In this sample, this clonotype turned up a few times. CDR3 sequence reads: CASSNLGPASTDTQYF. CDR3 nucleotides: TGTGCCAGCAGTAACCTAGGGCCGGCTAGCACAGATACGCAGTATTTT. The chain carries TRBV7-8 and TRBJ2-3; no clear D. The CDR3 extends over 16 amino acids. Germline V gene data show CDR1 as SGHVS and CDR2 as FQNEAQ. The ends were cut back, 6 bases at V and 0 bases at J, with 16 bases in the middle.

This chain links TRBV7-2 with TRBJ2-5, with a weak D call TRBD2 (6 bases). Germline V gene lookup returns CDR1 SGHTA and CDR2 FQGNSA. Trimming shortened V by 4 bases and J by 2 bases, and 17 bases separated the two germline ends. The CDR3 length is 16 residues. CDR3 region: CASSSYALALQETQYF. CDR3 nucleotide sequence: TGTGCCAGCAGCTCTTACGCCCTAGCGTTGCAAGAGACCCAGTACTTC.

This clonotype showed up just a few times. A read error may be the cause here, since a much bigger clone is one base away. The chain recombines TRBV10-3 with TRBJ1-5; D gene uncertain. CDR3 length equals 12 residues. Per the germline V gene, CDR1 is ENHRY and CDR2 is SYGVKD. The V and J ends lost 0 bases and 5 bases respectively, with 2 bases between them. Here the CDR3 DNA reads TGTGCCATCAGTGAGTCGGATCAGCCCCAGCATTTT. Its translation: CAISESDQPQHF.

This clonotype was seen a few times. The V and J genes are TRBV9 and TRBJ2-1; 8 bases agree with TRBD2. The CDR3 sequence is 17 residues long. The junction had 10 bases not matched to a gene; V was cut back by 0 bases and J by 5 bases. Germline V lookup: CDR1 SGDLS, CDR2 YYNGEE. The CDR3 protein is CASSVVAGSRINNEQFF. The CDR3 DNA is TGTGCCAGCAGCGTAGTAGCGGGAAGTCGGATTAACAATGAGCAGTTCTTC.

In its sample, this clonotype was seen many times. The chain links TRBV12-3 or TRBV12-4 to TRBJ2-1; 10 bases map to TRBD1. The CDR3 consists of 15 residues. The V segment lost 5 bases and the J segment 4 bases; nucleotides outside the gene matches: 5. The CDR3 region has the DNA TGTGCCAGCAGTCTGGACAGGGGGTCATACAATGAGCAGTTCTTC. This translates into CASSLDRGSYNEQFF.

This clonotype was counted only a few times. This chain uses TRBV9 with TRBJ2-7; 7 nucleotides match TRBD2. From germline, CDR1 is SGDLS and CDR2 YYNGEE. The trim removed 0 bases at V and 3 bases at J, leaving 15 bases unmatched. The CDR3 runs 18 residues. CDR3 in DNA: TGTGCCAGCAGCGTAGCTTCGGGGGGATTTTCTCCAATCTACGAGCAGTACTTC. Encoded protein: CASSVASGGFSPIYEQYF.

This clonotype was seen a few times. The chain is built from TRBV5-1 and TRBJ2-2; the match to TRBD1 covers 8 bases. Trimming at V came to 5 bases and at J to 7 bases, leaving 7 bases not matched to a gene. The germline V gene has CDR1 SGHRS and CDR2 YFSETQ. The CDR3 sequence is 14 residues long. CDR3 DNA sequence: TGCGCCAGCAGGGATCGGACAGGGAACGGGGAGCTGTTTTTT. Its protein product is CASRDRTGNGELFF.

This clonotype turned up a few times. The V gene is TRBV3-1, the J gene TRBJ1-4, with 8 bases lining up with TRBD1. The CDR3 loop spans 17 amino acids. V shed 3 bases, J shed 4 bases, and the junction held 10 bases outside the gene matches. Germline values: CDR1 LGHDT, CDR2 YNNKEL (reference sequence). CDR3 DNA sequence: TGTGCCAGCAGCCACCGAGGACAGGGTCGAAGTAATGAAAAACTGTTTTTT. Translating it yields CASSHRGQGRSNEKLFF.